A single sample is the source of the 10 T cell receptor beta chains below, sequenced in a study of blood T cell repertoires in COVID-19. Only in-frame clones appear in the TCRdb table, and some are missing; sequencing was by immunoSEQ multiplex PCR. The sample lists approximately 170,000 clones, around four fifths occurring once. Sequencing used peripheral blood. The origin of the receptors is a woman aged 65 to 85 who had recovered from COVID-19.

V is TRBV7-7 and J is TRBJ2-5; 8 nucleotides agree with TRBD2. The CDR3 spans 16 residues. The junction had 7 bases not matched to a gene; V was cut back by 0 bases and J by 4 bases. In germline, CDR1 is SSHAT, CDR2 FNYEAQ (reference sequence). CDR3 residues: CASSLAPAGGGETQYF. The CDR3, as DNA: TGTGCCAGCAGCTTAGCTCCTGCCGGGGGGGGAGAGACCCAGTACTTC.

This sequence joins TRBV18 and TRBJ1-5; possibly TRBD1 for D (6 bases). V was clipped by 3 bases and J by 5 bases, with 17 bases between them. CDR1 and CDR2 (germline): KGHSH, LQKENI. The CDR3 length is 16 residues. Here the CDR3 DNA reads TGTGCCAGCTCACCTACCTCCGGGGGGGGCCATCAGCCCCAGCATTTT. The encoded protein is CASSPTSGGGHQPQHF. Together with reference TRBV18 and TRBJ1-5, the CDR3 gives the full variable domain: NAGVMQNPRHLVRRRGQEARLRCSPMKGHSHVYWYRQLPEEGLKFMVYLQKENIIDESGMPKERFSAEFPKEGPSILRIQQVVRGDSAAYFCASSPTSGGGHQPQHFGDGTRLSIL.

The V and J genes are TRBV6-4 and TRBJ2-6; D possibly corresponds to TRBD1 (6 bases). The CDR3 loop spans 15 amino acids. V was clipped by 7 bases and J by 2 bases, with 12 bases between them. Germline V CDR1 and CDR2: MRHNA, SNTAGT. CDR3 nucleotides: TGTGCCAGCACCCCGACAGGAGCTGGGGCCAACGTCCTGACTTTC. Its protein is CASTPTGAGANVLTF.

This clone has more than one count but fewer than ten. The chain recombines TRBV18 with TRBJ2-7, with D possibly TRBD2 on 5 matching bases. V lost 2 bases, J lost 12 bases, and 17 bases lay in between. The CDR3 runs to 13 residues. Germline CDR1 and CDR2: KGHSH and LQKENI. CDR3 protein: CASSPSAGPSGYF. CDR3 bases: TGTGCCAGCTCACCAAGCGCGGGCCCCTCGGGGTACTTC.

This clone was seen a few times. The V gene is TRBV3-1 (or the pseudogene TRBV3-2), the J gene TRBJ2-5; no clear D. The CDR3 totals 12 residues. Trimming removed 7 bases from V and 5 bases from J, with 11 bases in between. Looked up from germline, CDR1 is LGHDT and CDR2 is YNNKEL (reference sequence). CDR3 bases: TGTGCCAGCAACCCCAACGGGGAGACCCAGTACTTC. Protein product: CASNPNGETQYF.

The CDR3 DNA follows: TGCGCCAGCAGGGAGCCGGGACAGGGGGCCGGTGAAGCTTTCTTT. This codes for CASREPGQGAGEAFF. V is TRBV5-1 and J is TRBJ1-1, with 12 bases that match TRBD1. V lost 5 bases, J lost 7 bases, and 9 bases stayed unmatched. Germline V CDR1 and CDR2: SGHRS, YFSETQ. CDR3 length: 15 amino acids.

This chain uses TRBV3-1 (or the pseudogene TRBV3-2) with TRBJ1-3, with D perhaps matching TRBD1 (6 bases). Per the germline V gene, CDR1 is LGHDT and CDR2 is YNNKEL (reference sequence). The CDR3 has 14 residues. Trimming pared 8 bases from V and 7 bases from J, leaving 18 bases between. The CDR3 reads CASQAGQGPNTIYF. The CDR3 nucleotides are TGTGCCAGCCAAGCCGGGCAGGGGCCCAACACCATATATTTT.

V gene TRBV9 combines with J gene TRBJ1-1; 10 bases are a match to TRBD1. V was clipped by 3 bases and J by 1 base; unmatched bases: 6. The CDR3 loop spans 16 amino acids. Germline CDR1 SGDLS, CDR2 YYNGEE. The CDR3 is CASSAGTGVGNTEAFF. CDR3 in DNA: TGTGCCAGCAGCGCCGGGACAGGGGTCGGGAACACTGAAGCTTTCTTT. Variable domain in full (rest from reference TRBV9 and TRBJ1-1): DSGVTQTPKHLITATGQRVTLRCSPRSGDLSVYWYQQSLDQGLQFLIQYYNGEERAKGNILERFSAQQFPDLHSELNLSSLELGDSALYFCASSAGTGVGNTEAFFGQGTRLTVV.

The V gene is TRBV28, the J gene TRBJ1-4, with 7 bases that match TRBD1. The CDR3 extends over 16 amino acids. V trimming: 3 bases; J trimming: 6 bases; junction bases outside the gene matches: 10. CDR1 MDHEN and CDR2 SYDVKM come from the germline V gene. CDR3 loop: CASSLRAFTGDEKLFF. DNA of the CDR3: TGTGCCAGCAGTTTGCGGGCTTTTACAGGGGATGAAAAACTGTTTTTT.

The chain carries TRBV5-3 and TRBJ2-7; the D gene is possibly TRBD1 (5 bases). TRBV5-3 is an ORF for which the function is uncertain. This CDR3 spans 13 amino acids. V was pared by 5 bases and J by 6 bases, with 15 bases between. The CDR3 sequence: CARSPGRAPEQYF. The CDR3 DNA reads TGTGCCAGAAGTCCGGGCAGGGCCCCCGAGCAGTACTTC.